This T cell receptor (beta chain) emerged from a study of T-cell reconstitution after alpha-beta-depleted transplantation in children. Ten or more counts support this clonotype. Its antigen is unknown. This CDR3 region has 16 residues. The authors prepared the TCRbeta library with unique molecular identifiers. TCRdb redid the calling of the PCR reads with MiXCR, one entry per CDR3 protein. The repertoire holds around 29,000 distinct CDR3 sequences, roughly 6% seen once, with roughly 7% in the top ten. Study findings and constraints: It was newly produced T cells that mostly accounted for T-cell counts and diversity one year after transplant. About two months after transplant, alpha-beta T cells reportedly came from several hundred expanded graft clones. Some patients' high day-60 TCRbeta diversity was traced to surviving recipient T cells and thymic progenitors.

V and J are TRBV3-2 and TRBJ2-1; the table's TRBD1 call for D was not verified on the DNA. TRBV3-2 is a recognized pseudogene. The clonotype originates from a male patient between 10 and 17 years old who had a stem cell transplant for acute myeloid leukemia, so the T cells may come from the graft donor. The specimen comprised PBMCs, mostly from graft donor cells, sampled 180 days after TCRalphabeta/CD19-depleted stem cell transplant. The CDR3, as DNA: TGTGCCAGCAGCCAAGATTTAGACCCCGGGTACAATGAGCAGTTCTTC. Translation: CASSQDLDPGYNEQFF.